A single sample gave rise to the 7 T cell receptor beta chains below, sequenced in a study of blood T cell repertoires in COVID-19. Sequencing used immunoSEQ multiplex PCR; TCRdb keeps in-frame clones, though not all of them. In the table there are under 130,000 clones, roughly 80% of which are singletons. Sequencing was carried out using peripheral blood. These receptor sequences come from a woman aged 70-85 years with acute or convalescent COVID-19.

The rearrangement joins TRBV15 to TRBJ2-2; 7 bases map to TRBD1. Germline-derived CDR1 and CDR2 are LNHNV and YYDKDF (reference sequence). The V segment lost 6 bases and the J segment 1 base; nucleotides outside the gene matches: 5. This CDR3 region has 15 residues. CDR3 loop: CATSIRDRNTGELFF. As DNA, the CDR3 is TGTGCCACCAGTATCCGGGACAGGAACACCGGGGAGCTGTTTTTT. Combining the CDR3 with reference TRBV15 and TRBJ2-2 gives the whole variable domain DAMVIQNPRYQVTQFGKPVTLSCSQTLNHNVMYWYQQKSSQAPKLLFHYYDKDFNNEADTPDNFQSRRPNTSFCFLDIRSPGLGDTAMYLCATSIRDRNTGELFFGEGSRLTVL.

CDR3 in amino acids: CASSLATGGRTSGVNEQFF. The CDR3 coding sequence is TGCGCCAGCAGCTTGGCCACTGGGGGTAGAACTAGCGGGGTGAATGAGCAGTTCTTC. This chain links TRBV5-1 with TRBJ2-1; the match to TRBD2 covers 10 bases. The J segment lost 7 bases and the V segment lost 0 bases, leaving 16 bases of the junction unmatched. Germline lookup yields CDR1 SGHRS and CDR2 YFSETQ. The CDR3 totals 19 residues.

This clone has only a few counts. The chain links TRBV30 to TRBJ1-3; perhaps TRBD1 as D (5 bases). CDR3 length: 12 amino acids. The V and J ends lost 0 bases and 11 bases respectively, with 11 bases between them. Germline CDR1 is GTSNPN and CDR2 is SVGIG (reference sequence). The CDR3 DNA sequence: TGTGCCTGGAGTGTTCTCCCCAGGGCCATATATTTT. Amino acids: CAWSVLPRAIYF.

The chain has TRBV10-2 and TRBJ2-5; D not resolved. The CDR3 loop spans 13 amino acids. Germline-derived CDR1 and CDR2 are WSHSY and SAAADI. The V and J ends lost 1 base and 4 bases respectively, with 7 bases between them. The CDR3 spells CASSEWSVETQYF. CDR3 sequence (DNA): TGCGCCAGCAGTGAGTGGAGCGTAGAGACCCAGTACTTC.

The V gene is TRBV25-1, the J gene TRBJ2-2, with 9 nucleotides matching TRBD1. CDR1 is MGHDK, CDR2 SYGVNS, per germline. This CDR3 has 18 amino acids. Germline trimming cut 2 bases from V and 5 bases from J; bases unmatched to any gene: 12. In DNA, the CDR3 is TGTGCCAGCAGTGAACTCTCTCTACGGACAGGGGAAACCGGGGAGCTGTTTTTT. Translation: CASSELSLRTGETGELFF.

This clone has just a few counts. The chain recombines TRBV2 with TRBJ2-7, with a possible D match to TRBD1 (6 bases). The CDR3 has 16 residues. Germline V gene sequence: CDR1 SNHLY, CDR2 FYNNEI. With 3 bases removed from V and 5 bases from J, the gap between germline ends came to 20 bases. CDR3 sequence (DNA): TGTGCCAGCAGTGACGGGGAGACAGGCCCTTTTGACGAGCAGTACTTC. Residues: CASSDGETGPFDEQYF.

The chain combines TRBV6-4 with TRBJ2-5; TRBD2 is a possible D gene (7 bases). Trimming stripped 6 bases from V and 1 base from J, with 18 bases between. This CDR3 is 16 amino acids long. The germline V gene encodes CDR1 MRHNA and CDR2 SNTAGT. The CDR3: CASSRRGRGAQETQYF. CDR3 nucleotides: TGTGCCAGCAGCCGACGCGGTCGGGGGGCCCAAGAGACCCAGTACTTC.